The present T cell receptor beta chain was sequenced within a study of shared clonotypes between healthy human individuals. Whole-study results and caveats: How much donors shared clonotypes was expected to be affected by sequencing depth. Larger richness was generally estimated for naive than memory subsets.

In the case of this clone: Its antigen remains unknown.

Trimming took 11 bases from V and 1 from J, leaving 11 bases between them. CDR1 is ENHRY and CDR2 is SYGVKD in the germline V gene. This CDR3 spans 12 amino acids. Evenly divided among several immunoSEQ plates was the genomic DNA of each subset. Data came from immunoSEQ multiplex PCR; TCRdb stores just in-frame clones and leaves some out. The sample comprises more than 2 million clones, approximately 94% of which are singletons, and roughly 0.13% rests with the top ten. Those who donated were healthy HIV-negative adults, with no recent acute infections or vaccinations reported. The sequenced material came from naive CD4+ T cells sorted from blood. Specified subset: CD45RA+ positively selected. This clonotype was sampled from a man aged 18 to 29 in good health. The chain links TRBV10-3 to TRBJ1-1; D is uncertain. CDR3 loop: CAAYDWNTEAFF. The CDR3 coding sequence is TGTGCCGCCTACGACTGGAACACTGAAGCTTTCTTT.